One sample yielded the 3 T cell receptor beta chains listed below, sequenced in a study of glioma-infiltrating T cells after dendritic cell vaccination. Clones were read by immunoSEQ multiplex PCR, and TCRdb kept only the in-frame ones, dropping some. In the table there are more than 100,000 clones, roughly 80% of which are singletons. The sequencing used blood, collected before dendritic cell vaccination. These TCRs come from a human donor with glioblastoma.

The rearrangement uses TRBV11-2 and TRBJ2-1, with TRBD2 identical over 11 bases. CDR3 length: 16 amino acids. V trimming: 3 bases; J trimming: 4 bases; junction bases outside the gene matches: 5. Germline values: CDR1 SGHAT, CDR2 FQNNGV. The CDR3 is CASSLRLAGKYNEQFF. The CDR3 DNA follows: TGTGCCAGCAGCTTGAGACTAGCGGGAAAGTACAATGAGCAGTTCTTC.

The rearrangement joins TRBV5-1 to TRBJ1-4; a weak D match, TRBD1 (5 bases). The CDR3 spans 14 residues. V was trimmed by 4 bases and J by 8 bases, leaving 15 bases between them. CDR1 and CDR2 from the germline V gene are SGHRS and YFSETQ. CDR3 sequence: CASSARDSREKLFF. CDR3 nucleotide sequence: TGCGCCAGCAGCGCCCGCGACAGCAGGGAAAAACTGTTTTTT.

CDR3 coding DNA: TGTGCCAGTAGTATAATTTTCATGCAGGGGAAGAACTATGGCTACACCTTC. Its translation: CASSIIFMQGKNYGYTF. The V and J genes are TRBV19 and TRBJ1-2, with D possibly matching TRBD1 (6 bases). With 2 bases removed from V and 2 bases from J, the gap between germline ends came to 18 bases. Germline lookup yields CDR1 LNHDA and CDR2 SQIVND (reference sequence). The CDR3 is 17 amino acids.